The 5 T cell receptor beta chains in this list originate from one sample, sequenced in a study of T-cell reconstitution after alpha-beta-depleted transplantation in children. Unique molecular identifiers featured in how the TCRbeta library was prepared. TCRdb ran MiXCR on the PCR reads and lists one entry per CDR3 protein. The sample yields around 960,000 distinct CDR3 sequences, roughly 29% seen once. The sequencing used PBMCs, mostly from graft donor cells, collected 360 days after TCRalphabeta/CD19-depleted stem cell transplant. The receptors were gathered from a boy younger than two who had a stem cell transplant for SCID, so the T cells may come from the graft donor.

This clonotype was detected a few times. Here the CDR3 DNA reads TGCAGCGTGGAGACAGGGGACTCCTACGAGCAGTACTTC. It yields the protein CSVETGDSYEQYF. V usage is TRBV29-1 and J usage is TRBJ2-7; 8 positions agree with TRBD1. There are 13 residues in the CDR3. After removal of 6 bases from V and 0 bases from J, the junction contained 4 bases not matched to a gene. The germline V gene has CDR1 SQVTM and CDR2 ANQGSEA.

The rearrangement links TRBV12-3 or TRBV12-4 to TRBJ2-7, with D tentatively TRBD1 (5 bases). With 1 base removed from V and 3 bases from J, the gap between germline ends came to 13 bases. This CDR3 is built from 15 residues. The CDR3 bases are TGTGCCAGCAGTTTAGAACAGGTTTATGACTACGAGCAGTACTTC. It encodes CASSLEQVYDYEQYF.

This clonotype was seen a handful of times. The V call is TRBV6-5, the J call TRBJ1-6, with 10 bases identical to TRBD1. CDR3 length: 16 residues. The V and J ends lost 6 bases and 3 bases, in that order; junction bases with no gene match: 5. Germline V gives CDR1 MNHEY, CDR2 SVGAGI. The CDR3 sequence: CASSRGTGDYNSPLHF. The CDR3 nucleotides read TGTGCCAGCAGCCGCGGGACAGGGGACTATAATTCACCCCTCCACTTT.

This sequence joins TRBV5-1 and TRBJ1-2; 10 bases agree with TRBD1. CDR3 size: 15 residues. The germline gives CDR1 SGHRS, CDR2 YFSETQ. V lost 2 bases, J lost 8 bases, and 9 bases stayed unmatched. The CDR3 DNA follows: TGCGCCAGCAGCTTAACAACCGGGACAGGGGAGGGCTACACCTTC. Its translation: CASSLTTGTGEGYTF.

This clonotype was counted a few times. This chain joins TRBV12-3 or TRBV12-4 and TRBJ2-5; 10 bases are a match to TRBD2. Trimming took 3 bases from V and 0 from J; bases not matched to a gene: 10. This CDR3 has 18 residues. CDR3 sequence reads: CASSFMIAGGSYQETQYF. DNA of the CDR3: TGTGCCAGCAGTTTCATGATAGCGGGGGGCTCGTACCAAGAGACCCAGTACTTC.